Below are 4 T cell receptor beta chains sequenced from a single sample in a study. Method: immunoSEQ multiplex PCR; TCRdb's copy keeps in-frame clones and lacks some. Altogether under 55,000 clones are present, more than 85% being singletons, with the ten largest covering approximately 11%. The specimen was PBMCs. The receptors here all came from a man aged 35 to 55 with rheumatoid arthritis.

In DNA, the CDR3 is TGTGCCAGCAGCTTGGAGACGAACACTGAAGCTTTCTTT. Residues: CASSLETNTEAFF. The chain combines TRBV7-9 with TRBJ1-1; no clear D gene. Germline V gives CDR1 SEHNR, CDR2 FQNEAQ (reference sequence). V lost 3 bases, J lost 1 base, and 6 bases lay in between. The length of the CDR3 is 13 residues.

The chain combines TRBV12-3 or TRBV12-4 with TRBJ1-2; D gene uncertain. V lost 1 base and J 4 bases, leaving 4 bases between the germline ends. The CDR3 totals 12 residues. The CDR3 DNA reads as TGTGCCAGCAGTTTAGGGACCTATGGCTACACCTTC. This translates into CASSLGTYGYTF.

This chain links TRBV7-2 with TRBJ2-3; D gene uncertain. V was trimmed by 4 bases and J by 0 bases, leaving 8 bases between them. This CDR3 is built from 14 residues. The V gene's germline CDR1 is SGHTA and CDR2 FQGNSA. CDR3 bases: TGTGCCAGCAGCTCTCGGATCAGCACAGATACGCAGTATTTT. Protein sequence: CASSSRISTDTQYF.

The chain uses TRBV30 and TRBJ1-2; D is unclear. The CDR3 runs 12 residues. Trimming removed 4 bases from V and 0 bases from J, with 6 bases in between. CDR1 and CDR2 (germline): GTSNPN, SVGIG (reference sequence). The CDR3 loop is CAWTGANYGYTF. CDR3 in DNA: TGTGCCTGGACGGGCGCTAACTATGGCTACACCTTC.